This TCR beta chain came from a study of T cells in Graves' hyperthyroidism and ophthalmopathy. The CDR3 totals 13 residues. Germline CDR1 DFQATT, CDR2 SNEGSKA (reference sequence). The ends were cut back, 0 bases at V and 3 bases at J, with 8 bases in the middle. From RNA transcripts, TCR beta CDR3 regions were amplified. In the first-round RT-PCR of the TCR CDR3, the HTBI primer set was used. One entry per CDR3 protein, called by TCRdb with MiXCR from the multiplex PCR reads. The sample comprises 250,000 to 350,000 distinct CDR3 sequences, 16% of which are singletons, and around a third rests with the top ten. Only a few counts were recorded for this clonotype.

V is TRBV20-1 and J is TRBJ2-5; D is unclear. The source of this sequence is a man younger than 40 with Graves' hyperthyroidism. The sample was blood. The CDR3 bases are TGCAGTGCTAGAGAACCGGGTAAAGAGACCCAGTACTTC. This codes for CSAREPGKETQYF.